This T cell receptor (beta chain) appears in the sequencing data of a study of OX40 agonist ivuxolimab in advanced cancers. The method was immunoSEQ multiplex PCR; TCRdb's version includes in-frame clones alone and lacks a portion of them. The table shows 55,000 to 70,000 clones, with around four fifths occurring only once. The germline CDR1 and CDR2 sequences are KGHSH and LQKENI. Deletions cut 5 bases from V and 4 bases from J, with 15 bases between. This CDR3 comprises 14 residues. Sequenced here: CD4+ or CD8+ T cells sorted from blood, sampled in a trial of the OX40 agonist ivuxolimab. The V and J genes are TRBV18 and TRBJ2-7, with a tentative D call TRBD1 (8 bases). The TCR sequence derives from an adult with an advanced solid tumor such as melanoma, head and neck, liver or kidney cancer. The CDR3 loop reads CASSSTGGEYEQYF. DNA of the CDR3: TGTGCCAGCTCATCCACAGGGGGGGAATACGAGCAGTACTTC.